These 2 T cell receptor beta chains share one sample of origin, sequenced in a study of blood T cell repertoires in COVID-19. The table came from immunoSEQ multiplex PCR; TCRdb's copy has only in-frame clones and leaves some out. The profile shows about 220,000 clones, less than 90% of them singletons. The sample comprised PBMCs or T cells enriched from blood (not recorded which). The source is a woman aged 25 to 39 who had recovered from COVID-19.

This clone was observed once. The chain employs TRBV19 and TRBJ1-5; D gene unclear. CDR1 is LNHDA and CDR2 is SQIVND in the germline V gene (reference sequence). Trimming removed 3 bases at V and 4 bases at J, with 10 bases between. There are 14 residues in the CDR3. CDR3 nucleotide sequence: TGTGCCAGTAGTATGTGGAGAGAAAATCAGCCCCAGCATTTT. Its translation is CASSMWRENQPQHF.

This chain joins TRBV5-8 and TRBJ1-6; D may be TRBD1 (6 bases). The germline V and J ends were trimmed by 1 base and 7 bases, with 18 bases remaining between them. The length of the CDR3 is 17 residues. CDR1 and CDR2 from the germline V gene are SGHTS and YDEGEE. CDR3 sequence reads: CASSLRAGGQSNSPLHF. The CDR3, as DNA: TGTGCCAGCAGCTTGAGAGCCGGAGGACAGTCCAATTCACCCCTCCACTTT.